The 17 T cell receptor beta chains presented below share a single source sample, sequenced in a study of human T cells and chemical hapten exposure. As to time point: pre-sensitization, week 0. The treatment: therapeutic diphenylcyclopropenone sensitization with weekly scalp DPC. TCRdb passed the RACE reads through MiXCR, listing each CDR3 protein once. Of about 120,000 distinct CDR3 sequences listed, roughly 13% are singletons. Sample: whole blood, taken in connection with sensitization to the hapten diphenylcyclopropenone (DPC). These TCRs come from a woman between 18 and 29 years old with alopecia areata. Some clones in this sample may be carry-over from other donors' samples.

Ten or more counts support this clonotype. V and J are TRBV6-2 or TRBV6-3 and TRBJ1-3; D is undetermined. Germline V lookup: CDR1 MNHEY, CDR2 SVGEGT. The CDR3 loop spans 16 amino acids. Trimming cost V 0 bases and J 0 bases, with 9 bases left between them. This CDR3 reads CASSYSRRHSGNTIYF. In DNA form, the CDR3 reads TGTGCCAGCAGTTACTCGAGACGGCACTCTGGAAACACCATATATTTT.

This clonotype was detected only a few times. The genes are TRBV6-2 or TRBV6-3 and TRBJ2-7; D tentatively reads TRBD1 or TRBD2 (6 bases each). V dropped 8 bases and J dropped 4 bases, with 15 bases sitting between them. The CDR3 is 13 residues long. Germline V gives CDR1 MNHEY, CDR2 SVGEGT. The CDR3 sequence is CASQEGGKYEQYF. In DNA, the CDR3 is TGTGCCAGCCAGGAGGGGGGCAAGTACGAGCAGTACTTC.

This clonotype was counted many times. This chain uses TRBV4-3 with TRBJ2-5; TRBD1 is a possible D gene (5 bases). The germline V gene has CDR1 LGHNA and CDR2 YSLEER. CDR3 length: 16 residues. Trimming took 0 bases from V and 4 from J, leaving 15 bases between them. For the CDR3, the DNA is TGCGCCAGCAGCCAAGAAGGGGTGGCGACCTCAGAGACCCAGTACTTC. It encodes CASSQEGVATSETQYF.

This clonotype has a single count. The chain employs TRBV3-1 and TRBJ2-7; the D is unclear. The ends were cut back, 4 bases at V and 0 bases at J, with 13 bases in the middle. There are 15 residues in the CDR3. In germline, CDR1 is LGHDT, CDR2 YNNKEL (reference sequence). CDR3 sequence (DNA): TGTGCCAGCAGCCGCGAAAGGGCTAGCTCCTACGAGCAGTACTTC. Its protein product is CASSRERASSYEQYF.

The V and J genes are TRBV20-1 and TRBJ1-5, with 8 positions matching TRBD1. The CDR3 has 14 amino acids. The V segment lost 3 bases and the J segment 4 bases; nucleotides outside the gene matches: 5. Looked up from germline, CDR1 is DFQATT and CDR2 is SNEGSKA (reference sequence). CDR3 sequence: CSASEGTGNQPQHF. The CDR3 coding sequence is TGCAGTGCTAGTGAGGGGACAGGTAATCAGCCCCAGCATTTT.

The chain combines TRBV6-2 or TRBV6-3 with TRBJ1-6, with no clear D. Germline V gene sequence: CDR1 MNHEY, CDR2 SVGEGT. The CDR3 has 15 residues. Trimming took 2 bases from V and 4 from J, leaving 9 bases between them. The CDR3 DNA reads as TGTGCCAGCAGTTACGAGGTGATGTATAATTCACCCCTCCACTTT. Protein product: CASSYEVMYNSPLHF.

Details on this clonotype: A much larger clone is a single base away; this may be a read error. This chain joins TRBV6-5 and TRBJ2-3, with TRBD2 identical over 8 bases. Unmatched junction bases numbered 9, after V lost 6 bases and J lost 4 bases. CDR1 and CDR2 from the germline V gene are MNHEY and SVGAGI. This CDR3 spans 15 amino acids. The CDR3: CASSRGGPGSDTQYF. CDR3 DNA sequence: TGTGCCAGCAGCCGCGGGGGGCCGGGCTCAGATACGCAGTATTTT.

The table lists this clonotype with a few counts. The rearrangement joins TRBV29-1 to TRBJ2-3, with 9 bases that match TRBD1. Germline values: CDR1 SQVTM, CDR2 ANQGSEA. The CDR3 totals 13 residues. As DNA, the CDR3 is TGCCGAGCTGGGGACAGGGCCACAGATACGCAGTATTTT. Translated: CRAGDRATDTQYF.

This clonotype was recorded many times. The chain recombines TRBV29-1 with TRBJ2-4; 7 bases line up with TRBD1. V shed 6 bases, J shed 5 bases, and the junction held 4 bases outside the gene matches. The germline CDR1 and CDR2 sequences are SQVTM and ANQGSEA. The CDR3 contains 12 residues. The CDR3 loop reads CSVGTAENIQYF. CDR3 DNA sequence: TGCAGCGTGGGGACAGCAGAAAACATTCAGTACTTC.

This clonotype was recorded at least ten times. This chain joins TRBV20-1 and TRBJ2-1; tentative D call: TRBD2 (5 bases). The CDR3 runs to 15 residues. Germline CDR1 reads DFQATT; CDR2 reads SNEGSKA (reference sequence). The V and J ends lost 5 bases and 4 bases respectively, with 18 bases between them. The CDR3 protein is CSAHVRLRGYNEQFF. DNA for the CDR3: TGCAGTGCTCATGTCCGGCTCCGAGGGTACAATGAGCAGTTCTTC.

This clonotype was recorded at least ten times. The V call is TRBV3-1, the J call TRBJ2-1; D ambiguous. CDR3 length: 15 residues. Germline assignment: CDR1 LGHDT and CDR2 YNNKEL (reference sequence). V was cut by 0 bases and J by 12 bases, with 18 bases left in between. CDR3 nucleotide sequence: TGTGCCAGCAGCCAAGATCGGAACCGTCCGGCGCTGCAGTTCTTC. It specifies CASSQDRNRPALQFF.

The chain has TRBV7-9 and TRBJ1-4; no clear D gene. Germline lookup yields CDR1 SEHNR and CDR2 FQNEAQ (reference sequence). V gave up 4 bases and J gave up 6 bases, with 24 bases separating them. There are 18 residues in the CDR3. The CDR3 nucleotides are TGTGCCAGCAGCTCCCCAGGACGGCCTAAGGAGATGGATGAAAAACTGTTTTTT. Translated: CASSSPGRPKEMDEKLFF. The variable domain in full, with the rest retrieved from reference TRBV7-9 and TRBJ1-4, is DTGVSQNPRHKITKRGQNVTFRCDPISEHNRLYWYRQTLGQGPEFLTYFQNEAQLEKSRLLSDRFSAERPKGSFSTLEIQRTEQGDSAMYLCASSSPGRPKEMDEKLFFGSGTQLSVL.

This clonotype was counted only a few times. This rearrangement joins TRBV5-1 to TRBJ1-1; maybe TRBD1 (6 bases). V lost 4 bases, J lost 4 bases, and 17 bases lay in between. CDR3 length: 15 residues. Germline CDR1 is SGHRS and CDR2 is YFSETQ. Here the CDR3 DNA reads TGCGCCAGCAGCGAGAATCGAGGGGGAAGCACTGAAGCTTTCTTT. This codes for CASSENRGGSTEAFF.

This clonotype was picked up a small number of times. The chain recombines TRBV28 with TRBJ1-6; D remains unclear. Germline V gene lookup returns CDR1 MDHEN and CDR2 SYDVKM. The CDR3 sequence is 13 residues long. V was cut by 7 bases and J by 6 bases, with 10 bases left in between. The CDR3 nucleotides read TGTGCCAGCACCCCGCCTCGTAATTCACCCCTCCACTTT. This gives the protein CASTPPRNSPLHF.

This clonotype occurred many times. The chain has TRBV28 and TRBJ1-5; D remains ambiguous. V was cut by 1 base and J by 0 bases, with 16 bases left in between. Germline CDR1 and CDR2: MDHEN and SYDVKM. The CDR3 spans 18 residues. This CDR3 is CASSLFPRSRTSNQPQHF. The DNA of the CDR3 is TGTGCCAGCAGTTTATTCCCCAGATCCAGGACTAGCAATCAGCCCCAGCATTTT. The full variable domain, its missing parts supplied by reference TRBV28 and TRBJ1-5, is DVKVTQSSRYLVKRTGEKVFLECVQDMDHENMFWYRQDPGLGLRLIYFSYDVKMKEKGDIPEGYSVSREKKERFSLILESASTNQTSMYLCASSLFPRSRTSNQPQHFGDGTRLSIL.

At least ten counts were recorded for this clonotype. The chain employs TRBV14 and TRBJ1-6, with D tentatively TRBD1 (5 bases). Germline V gene lookup returns CDR1 SGHDN and CDR2 FVKESK. V was clipped by 4 bases and J by 3 bases, with 7 bases between them. The CDR3 consists of 14 residues. The CDR3 coding sequence is TGTGCCAGCAGCCGACAGAGCTATAATTCACCCCTCCACTTT. Translation: CASSRQSYNSPLHF.

This clonotype was recorded many times. The J gene is TRBJ2-3, the V gene TRBV7-6; D is undetermined. V was cut by 5 bases and J by 2 bases, with 5 bases left in between. In germline, CDR1 is SGHVS, CDR2 FNYEAQ. The CDR3 loop spans 12 amino acids. CDR3 coding DNA: TGTGCCAGCAGCACCATCACAGATACGCAGTATTTT. It is translated as CASSTITDTQYF.